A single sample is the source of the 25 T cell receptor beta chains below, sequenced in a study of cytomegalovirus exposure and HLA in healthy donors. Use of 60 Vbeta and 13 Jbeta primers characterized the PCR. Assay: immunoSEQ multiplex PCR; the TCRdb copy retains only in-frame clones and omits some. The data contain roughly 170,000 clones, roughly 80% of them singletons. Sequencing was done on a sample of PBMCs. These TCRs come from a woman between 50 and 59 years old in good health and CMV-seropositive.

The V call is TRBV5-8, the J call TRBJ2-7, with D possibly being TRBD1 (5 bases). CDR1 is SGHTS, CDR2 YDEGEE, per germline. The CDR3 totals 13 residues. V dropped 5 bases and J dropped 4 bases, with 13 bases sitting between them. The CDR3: CASSYGAKYEQYF. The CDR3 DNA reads TGTGCCAGCAGTTATGGGGCTAAATACGAGCAGTACTTC.

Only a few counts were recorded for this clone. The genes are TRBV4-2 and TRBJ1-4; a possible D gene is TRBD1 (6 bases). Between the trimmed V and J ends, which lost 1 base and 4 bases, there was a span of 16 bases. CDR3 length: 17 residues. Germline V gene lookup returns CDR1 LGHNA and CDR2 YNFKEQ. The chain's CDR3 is CASSQAYRAARNEKLFF. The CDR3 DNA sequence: TGTGCCAGCAGCCAAGCGTACAGGGCAGCTCGTAATGAAAAACTGTTTTTT.

Written as DNA, the CDR3 is TGTGCCAGCAGTCCCTTAAGGGAGGGCAATCAGCCCCAGCATTTT. As protein: CASSPLREGNQPQHF. The rearrangement uses TRBV28 and TRBJ1-5; the D is unclear. CDR3 length: 15 amino acids. Germline assignment: CDR1 MDHEN and CDR2 SYDVKM. Trimming took 5 bases from V and 2 from J, leaving 13 bases between them.

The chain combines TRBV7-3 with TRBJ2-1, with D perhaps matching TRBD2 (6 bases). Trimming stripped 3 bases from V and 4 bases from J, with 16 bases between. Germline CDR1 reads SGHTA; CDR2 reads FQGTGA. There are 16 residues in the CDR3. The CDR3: CASSFFSAGNYNEQFF. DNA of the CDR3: TGTGCCAGCAGCTTTTTCAGTGCGGGGAATTACAATGAGCAGTTCTTC.

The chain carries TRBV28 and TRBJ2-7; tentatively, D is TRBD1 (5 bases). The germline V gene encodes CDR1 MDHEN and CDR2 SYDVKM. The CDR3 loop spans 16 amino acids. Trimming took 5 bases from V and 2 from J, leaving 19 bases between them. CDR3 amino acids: CASSSNRGPKPYEQYF. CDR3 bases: TGTGCCAGCAGTAGTAATAGGGGTCCCAAGCCCTACGAGCAGTACTTC.

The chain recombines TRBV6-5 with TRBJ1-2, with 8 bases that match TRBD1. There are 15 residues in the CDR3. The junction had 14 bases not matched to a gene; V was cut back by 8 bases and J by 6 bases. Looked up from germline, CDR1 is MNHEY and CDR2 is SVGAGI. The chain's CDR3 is CASLSVRTGYNGYTF. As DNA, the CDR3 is TGTGCCAGCCTTTCCGTCCGGACAGGGTATAATGGCTACACCTTC.

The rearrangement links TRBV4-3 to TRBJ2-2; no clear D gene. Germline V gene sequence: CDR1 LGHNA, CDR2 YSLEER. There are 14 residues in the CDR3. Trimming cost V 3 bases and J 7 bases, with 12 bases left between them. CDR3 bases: TGCGCCAGCAGCCACGCCTCCGTCGGCGGGGAGCTGTTTTTT. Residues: CASSHASVGGELFF.

CDR3 sequence: CASSQPIRSYEQYF. CDR3 coding DNA: TGCGCCAGCAGCCAACCTATTCGCTCCTACGAGCAGTACTTC. V gene TRBV4-1 combines with J gene TRBJ2-7; no clear D gene. The CDR3 consists of 14 residues. Germline-derived CDR1 and CDR2 are MGHRA and YSYEKL. With 2 bases removed from V and 0 bases from J, the gap between germline ends came to 8 bases.

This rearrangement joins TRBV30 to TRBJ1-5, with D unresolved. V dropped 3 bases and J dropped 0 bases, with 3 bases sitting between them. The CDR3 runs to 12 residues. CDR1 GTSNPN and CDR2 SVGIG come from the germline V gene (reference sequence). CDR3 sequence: CAWSYSNQPQHF. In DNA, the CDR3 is TGTGCCTGGAGCTATAGCAATCAGCCCCAGCATTTT.

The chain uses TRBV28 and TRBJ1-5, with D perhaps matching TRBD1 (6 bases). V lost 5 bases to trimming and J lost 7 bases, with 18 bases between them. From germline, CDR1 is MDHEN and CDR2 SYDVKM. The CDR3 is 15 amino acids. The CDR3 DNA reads TGTGCCAGCAGTGCCGAGAAAACAGGGCGACAGCCCCAGCATTTT. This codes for CASSAEKTGRQPQHF.

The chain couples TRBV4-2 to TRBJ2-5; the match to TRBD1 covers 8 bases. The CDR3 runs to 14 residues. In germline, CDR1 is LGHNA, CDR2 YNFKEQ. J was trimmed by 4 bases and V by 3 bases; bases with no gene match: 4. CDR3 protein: CASSQTGVRETQYF. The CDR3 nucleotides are TGTGCCAGCAGCCAGACAGGGGTGCGAGAGACCCAGTACTTC.

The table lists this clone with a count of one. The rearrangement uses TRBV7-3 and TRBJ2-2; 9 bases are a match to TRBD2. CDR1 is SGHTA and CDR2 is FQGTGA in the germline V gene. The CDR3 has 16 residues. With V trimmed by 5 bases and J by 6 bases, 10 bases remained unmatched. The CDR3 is CASSPRAGTSPGELFF. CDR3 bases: TGTGCCAGCAGCCCGCGCGCGGGGACTAGCCCCGGGGAGCTGTTTTTT.

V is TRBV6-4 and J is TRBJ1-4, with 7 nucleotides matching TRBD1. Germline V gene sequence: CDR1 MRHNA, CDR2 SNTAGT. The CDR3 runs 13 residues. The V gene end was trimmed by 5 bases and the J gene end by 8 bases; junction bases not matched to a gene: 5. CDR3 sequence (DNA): TGTGCCAGCAGTCCACGGGACAGCGAAAAACTGTTTTTT. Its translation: CASSPRDSEKLFF.

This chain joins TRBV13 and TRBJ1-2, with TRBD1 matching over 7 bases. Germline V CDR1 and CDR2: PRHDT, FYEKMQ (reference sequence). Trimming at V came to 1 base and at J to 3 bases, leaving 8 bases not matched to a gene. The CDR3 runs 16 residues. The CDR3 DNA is TGTGCCAGCAGCTTAGCCCTCGGGACAGCGGACTATGGCTACACCTTC. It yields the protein CASSLALGTADYGYTF.

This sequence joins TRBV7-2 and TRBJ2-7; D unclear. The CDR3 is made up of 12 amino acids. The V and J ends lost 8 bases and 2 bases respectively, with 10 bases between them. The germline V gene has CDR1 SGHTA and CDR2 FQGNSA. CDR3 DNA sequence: TGTGCCAGCGGCGGTAAACCCTACGAGCAGTACTTC. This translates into CASGGKPYEQYF.

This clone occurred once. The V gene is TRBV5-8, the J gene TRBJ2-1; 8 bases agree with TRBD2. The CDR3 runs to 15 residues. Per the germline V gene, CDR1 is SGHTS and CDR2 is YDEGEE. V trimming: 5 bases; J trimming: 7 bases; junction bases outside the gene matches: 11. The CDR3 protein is CASSLIAGPGNEQFF. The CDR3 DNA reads TGTGCCAGCAGTCTAATAGCGGGACCAGGGAATGAGCAGTTCTTC.

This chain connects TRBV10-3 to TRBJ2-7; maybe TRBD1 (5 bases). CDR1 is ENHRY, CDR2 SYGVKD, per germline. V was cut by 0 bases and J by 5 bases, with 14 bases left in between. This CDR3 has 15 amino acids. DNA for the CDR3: TGTGCCATCAGTGAGTCGAAAGGGGTGAGTAACGAGCAGTACTTC. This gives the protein CAISESKGVSNEQYF.

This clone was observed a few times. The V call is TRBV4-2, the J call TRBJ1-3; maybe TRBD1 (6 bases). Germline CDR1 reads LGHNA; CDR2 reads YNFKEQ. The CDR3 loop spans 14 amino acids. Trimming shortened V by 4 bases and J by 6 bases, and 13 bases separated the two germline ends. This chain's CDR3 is CASSLGAGVNTIYF. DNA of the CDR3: TGTGCCAGCAGCCTGGGGGCGGGGGTAAACACCATATATTTT.

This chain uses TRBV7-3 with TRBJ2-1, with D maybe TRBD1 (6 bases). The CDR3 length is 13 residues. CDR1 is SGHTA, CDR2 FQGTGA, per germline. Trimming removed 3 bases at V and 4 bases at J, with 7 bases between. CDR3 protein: CASSLGHYNEQFF. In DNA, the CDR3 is TGTGCCAGCAGCTTGGGACATTACAATGAGCAGTTCTTC.

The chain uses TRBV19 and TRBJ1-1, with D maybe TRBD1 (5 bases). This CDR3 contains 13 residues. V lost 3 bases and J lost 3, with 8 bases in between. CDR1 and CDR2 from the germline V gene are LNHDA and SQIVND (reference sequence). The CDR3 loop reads CASSMGRDTEAFF. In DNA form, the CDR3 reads TGTGCCAGTAGTATGGGCAGGGACACTGAAGCTTTCTTT.

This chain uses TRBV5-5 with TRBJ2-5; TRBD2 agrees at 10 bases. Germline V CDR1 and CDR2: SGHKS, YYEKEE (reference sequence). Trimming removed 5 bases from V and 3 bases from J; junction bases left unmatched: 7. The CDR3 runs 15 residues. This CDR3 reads CASSSLAGVKETQYF. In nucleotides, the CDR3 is TGTGCCAGCAGTTCGCTAGCGGGGGTGAAAGAGACCCAGTACTTC.

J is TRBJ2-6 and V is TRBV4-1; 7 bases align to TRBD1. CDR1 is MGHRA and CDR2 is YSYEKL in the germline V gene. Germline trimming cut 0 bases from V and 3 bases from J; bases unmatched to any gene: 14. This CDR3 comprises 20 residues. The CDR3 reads CASSQDSITGDDGGANVLTF. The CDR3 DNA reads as TGCGCCAGCAGCCAAGATAGCATCACAGGGGATGATGGTGGGGCCAACGTCCTGACTTTC.

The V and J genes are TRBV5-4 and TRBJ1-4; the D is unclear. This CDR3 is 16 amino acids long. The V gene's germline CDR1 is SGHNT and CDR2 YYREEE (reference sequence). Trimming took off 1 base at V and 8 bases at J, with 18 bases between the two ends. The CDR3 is CASSLSGSRSSEKLFF. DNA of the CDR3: TGTGCCAGCAGCTTGTCCGGGTCTAGATCGAGCGAAAAACTGTTTTTT.

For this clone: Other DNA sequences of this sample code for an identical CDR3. The CDR3 bases are TGTGCCAGCAGCCAATATTGGGGGGGGAGGAACACTGAAGCTTTCTTT. This encodes CASSQYWGGRNTEAFF. This rearrangement joins TRBV4-2 to TRBJ1-1, with D possibly being TRBD1 (5 bases). The CDR3 has 16 amino acids. The V end lost 2 bases, the J end lost 1 base, and 14 bases lay between the germline ends. Germline-derived CDR1 and CDR2 are LGHNA and YNFKEQ.

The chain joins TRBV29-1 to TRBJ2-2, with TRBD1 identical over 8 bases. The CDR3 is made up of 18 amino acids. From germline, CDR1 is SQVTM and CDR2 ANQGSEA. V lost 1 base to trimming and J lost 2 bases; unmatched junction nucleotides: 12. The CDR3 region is CSVEGVLMGQDNTGELFF. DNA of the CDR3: TGCAGCGTTGAAGGGGTTCTTATGGGACAGGATAACACCGGGGAGCTGTTTTTT.